The clone carrying this TCR beta chain was detected ten times or more. Its target is unknown. Cells sorted as Tregs were CD4+, CD25+ and CD127-/low. MiXCR was run by TCRdb on the 5' RACE reads, yielding one entry per CDR3 protein. The table records roughly 42,000 distinct CDR3 sequences, 22% of them present only once. Notes on the study in general: Tumor Tregs overlapped most with tumor, then blood, naive CD4+ cells. Tumor memory CD4+ T cell TCR gene usage clustered with blood and lymph node memory CD4+ cells and lymph node naive CD4+ cells.

The sequencing input was Tregs sorted from blood. This clonotype was obtained from a female donor with breast cancer.

CDR3 sequence: CASSSGLARYEQYF. DNA for the CDR3: TGTGCCAGCAGTTCGGGACTAGCTCGATACGAGCAGTACTTC. This sequence joins TRBV12-3 or TRBV12-4 and TRBJ2-7, with 9 nucleotides matching TRBD2. This CDR3 spans 14 amino acids. J was trimmed by 4 bases and V by 4 bases; bases with no gene match: 5.